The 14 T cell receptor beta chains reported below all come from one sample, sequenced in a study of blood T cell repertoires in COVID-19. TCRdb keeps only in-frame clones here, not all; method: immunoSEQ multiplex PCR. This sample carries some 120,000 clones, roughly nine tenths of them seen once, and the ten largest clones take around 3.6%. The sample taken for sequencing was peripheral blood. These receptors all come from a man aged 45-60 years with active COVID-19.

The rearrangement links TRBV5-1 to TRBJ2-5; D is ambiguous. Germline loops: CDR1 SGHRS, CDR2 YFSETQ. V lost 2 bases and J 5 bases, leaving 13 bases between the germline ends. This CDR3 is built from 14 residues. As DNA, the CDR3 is TGCGCCAGCAGCTTAGCCCTACCCGGGGAGACCCAGTACTTC. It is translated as CASSLALPGETQYF.

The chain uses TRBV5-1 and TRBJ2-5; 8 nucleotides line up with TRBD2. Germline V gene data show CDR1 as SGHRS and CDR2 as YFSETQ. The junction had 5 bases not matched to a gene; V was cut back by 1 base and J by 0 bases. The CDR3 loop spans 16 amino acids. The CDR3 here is CASSLSPAGDQETQYF. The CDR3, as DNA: TGCGCCAGCAGCTTGTCGCCAGCGGGGGACCAAGAGACCCAGTACTTC. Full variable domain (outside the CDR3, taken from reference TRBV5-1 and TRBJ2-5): KAGVTQTPRYLIKTRGQQVTLSCSPISGHRSVSWYQQTPGQGLQFLFEYFSETQRNKGNFPGRFSGRQFSNSRSEMNVSTLELGDSALYLCASSLSPAGDQETQYFGPGTRLLVL.

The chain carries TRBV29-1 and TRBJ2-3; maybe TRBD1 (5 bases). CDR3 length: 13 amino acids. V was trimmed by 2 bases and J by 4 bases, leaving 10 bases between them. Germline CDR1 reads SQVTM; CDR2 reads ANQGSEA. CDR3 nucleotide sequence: TGCAGCGTTGAACAGGGTTCGCCAGATACGCAGTATTTT. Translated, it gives CSVEQGSPDTQYF.

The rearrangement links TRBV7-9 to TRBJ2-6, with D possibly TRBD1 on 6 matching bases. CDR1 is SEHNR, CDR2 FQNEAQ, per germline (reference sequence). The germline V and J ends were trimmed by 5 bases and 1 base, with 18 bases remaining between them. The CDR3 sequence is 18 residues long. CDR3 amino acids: CASSPPQGVLSGANVLTF. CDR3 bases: TGTGCCAGCAGCCCCCCACAGGGCGTCTTATCTGGGGCCAACGTCCTGACTTTC.

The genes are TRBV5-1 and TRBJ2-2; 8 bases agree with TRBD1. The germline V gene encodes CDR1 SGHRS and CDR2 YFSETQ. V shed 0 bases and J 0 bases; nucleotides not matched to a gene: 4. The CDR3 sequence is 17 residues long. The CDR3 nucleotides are TGCGCCAGCAGCTTGGCGACAGGGGCTGCGAACACCGGGGAGCTGTTTTTT. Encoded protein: CASSLATGAANTGELFF.

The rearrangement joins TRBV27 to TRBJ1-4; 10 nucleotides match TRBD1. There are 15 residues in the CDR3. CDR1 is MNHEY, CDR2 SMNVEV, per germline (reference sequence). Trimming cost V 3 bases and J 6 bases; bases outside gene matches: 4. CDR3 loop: CASSFYGTGDEKLFF. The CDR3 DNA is TGTGCCAGCAGTTTCTACGGGACAGGGGATGAAAAACTGTTTTTT.

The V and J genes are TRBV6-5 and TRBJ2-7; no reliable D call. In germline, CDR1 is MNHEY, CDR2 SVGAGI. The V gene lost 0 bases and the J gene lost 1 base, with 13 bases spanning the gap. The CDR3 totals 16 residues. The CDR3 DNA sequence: TGTGCCAGCAGTTACTCCCCGGTCGGTCGTTCCTACGAGCAGTACTTC. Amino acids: CASSYSPVGRSYEQYF.

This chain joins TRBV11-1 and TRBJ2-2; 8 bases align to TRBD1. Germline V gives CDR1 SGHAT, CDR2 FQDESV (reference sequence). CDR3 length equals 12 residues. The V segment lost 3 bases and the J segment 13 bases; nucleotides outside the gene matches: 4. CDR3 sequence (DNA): TGTGCCAGCAGCTTGGGGGACAGGAGGCTGTTTTTT. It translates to CASSLGDRRLFF.

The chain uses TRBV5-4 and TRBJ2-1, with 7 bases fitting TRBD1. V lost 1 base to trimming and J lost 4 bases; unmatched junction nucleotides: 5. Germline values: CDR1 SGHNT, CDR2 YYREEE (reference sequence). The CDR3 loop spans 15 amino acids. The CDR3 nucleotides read TGTGCCAGCAGCTTGCGTCAGGGGGTTTACAATGAGCAGTTCTTC. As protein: CASSLRQGVYNEQFF.

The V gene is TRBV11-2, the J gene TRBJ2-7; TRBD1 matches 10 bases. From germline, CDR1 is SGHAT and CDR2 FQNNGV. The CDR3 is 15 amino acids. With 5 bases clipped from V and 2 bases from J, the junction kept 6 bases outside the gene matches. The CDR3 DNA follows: TGTGCCAGCAGCCCCGGACAGGGGGTGACCTACGAGCAGTACTTC. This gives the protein CASSPGQGVTYEQYF.

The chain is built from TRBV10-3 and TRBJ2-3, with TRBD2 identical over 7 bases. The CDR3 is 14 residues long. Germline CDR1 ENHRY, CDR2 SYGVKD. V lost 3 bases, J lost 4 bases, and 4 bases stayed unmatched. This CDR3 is CAISESAGADTQYF. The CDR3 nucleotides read TGTGCCATCAGTGAATCGGCGGGAGCAGATACGCAGTATTTT.

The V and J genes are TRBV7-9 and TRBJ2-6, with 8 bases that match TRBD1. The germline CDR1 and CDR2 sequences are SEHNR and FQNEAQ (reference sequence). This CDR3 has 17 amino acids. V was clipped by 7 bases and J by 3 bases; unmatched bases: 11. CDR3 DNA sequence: TGTGCCAGCACCCGGACAGGGCTAAAAAATGGGGCCAACGTCCTGACTTTC. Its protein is CASTRTGLKNGANVLTF.

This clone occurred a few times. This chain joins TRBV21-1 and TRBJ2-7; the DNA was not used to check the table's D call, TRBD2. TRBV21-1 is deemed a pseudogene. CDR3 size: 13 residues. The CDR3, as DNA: TGTGCCAGCAGCAAAGAGAGGCAGATCGAGCAGTACGTC. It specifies CASSKERQIEQYV.

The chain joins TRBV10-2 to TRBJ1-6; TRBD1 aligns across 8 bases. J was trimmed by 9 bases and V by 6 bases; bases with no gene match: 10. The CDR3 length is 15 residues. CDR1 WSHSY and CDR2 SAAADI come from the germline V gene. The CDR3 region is CASRPPGQESSPLHF. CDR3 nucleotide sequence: TGCGCCAGCAGACCTCCGGGACAGGAAAGTTCACCCCTCCACTTT.